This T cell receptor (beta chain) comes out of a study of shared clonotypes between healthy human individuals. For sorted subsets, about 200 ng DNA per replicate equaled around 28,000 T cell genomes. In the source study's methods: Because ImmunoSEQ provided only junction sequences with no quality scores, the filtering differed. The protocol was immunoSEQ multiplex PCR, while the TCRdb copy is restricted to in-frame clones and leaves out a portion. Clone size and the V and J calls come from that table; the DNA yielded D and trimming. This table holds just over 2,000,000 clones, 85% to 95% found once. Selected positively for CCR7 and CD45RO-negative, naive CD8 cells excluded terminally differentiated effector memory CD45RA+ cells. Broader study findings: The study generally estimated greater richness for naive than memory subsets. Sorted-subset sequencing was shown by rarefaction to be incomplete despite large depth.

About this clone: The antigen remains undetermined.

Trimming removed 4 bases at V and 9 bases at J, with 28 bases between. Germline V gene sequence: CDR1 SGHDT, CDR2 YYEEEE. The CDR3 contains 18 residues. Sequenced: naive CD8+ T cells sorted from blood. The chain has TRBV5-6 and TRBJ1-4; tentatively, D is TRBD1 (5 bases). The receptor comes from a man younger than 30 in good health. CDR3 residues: CASSQLPGMSHFSQKLFF. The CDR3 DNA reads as TGTGCCAGCAGCCAGCTCCCAGGGATGAGCCATTTCTCCCAAAAACTGTTTTTT. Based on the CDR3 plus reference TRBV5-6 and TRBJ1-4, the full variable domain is DAGVTQSPTHLIKTRGQQVTLRCSPKSGHDTVSWYQQALGQGPQFIFQYYEEEERQRGNFPDRFSGHQFPNYSSELNVNALLLGDSALYLCASSQLPGMSHFSQKLFFGSGTQLSVL.